This TCR beta chain came from a study of OX40 agonist ivuxolimab in advanced cancers. Study observations and caveats: Dose levels from 0.1 to 3.0 mg/kg saw CD4+ and CD8+ blood T cells expand clonally by week 6.

Using immunoSEQ multiplex PCR, the repertoire was profiled, and TCRdb retains in-frame clones only, with some absent. The data show approximately 21,000 clones, 84% seen once. In regard to this clone: As yet, its antigen is unknown.

The origin of this receptor is an adult with an advanced solid tumor such as melanoma, head and neck, liver or kidney cancer. The specimen was CD4+ or CD8+ T cells sorted from blood, collected in a trial of the OX40 agonist ivuxolimab.

CDR3 sequence (DNA): TGTGCCAGCGGAGGACAGAGCTCCTACGAGCAGTACTTC. This sequence encodes CASGGQSSYEQYF. The rearrangement uses TRBV13 and TRBJ2-7; tentatively, D is TRBD1 (6 bases). Germline V gene data show CDR1 as PRHDT and CDR2 as FYEKMQ (reference sequence). This CDR3 is 13 amino acids long. V dropped 8 bases and J dropped 0 bases, with 11 bases sitting between them.